The 20 T cell receptor beta chains below were found in one sample sequenced in a study of neurological immune-mediated disorders. Via MiXCR, TCRdb re-called the 5' RACE reads, giving one row per CDR3 protein. The table lists approximately 30,000 distinct CDR3 sequences, roughly 20% of them singletons, with more than 15% in the top ten. Sequenced input: PBMCs. All receptors come from a woman aged 60-70 years in good health.

This clonotype was seen once. J is TRBJ2-4 and V is TRBV5-1; the D gene is possibly TRBD1 (6 bases). The CDR3 is made up of 17 amino acids. Per germline, CDR1 SGHRS and CDR2 YFSETQ. The V end was cut by 4 bases, the J end by 9 bases, with 26 bases between. The CDR3 nucleotides read TGCGCCAGCAGCACCATAGAGGACAGTGGGCAAACCGGCATTCAGTACTTC. Residues: CASSTIEDSGQTGIQYF.

This clonotype came up many times. This chain uses TRBV24-1 with TRBJ2-3; the match to TRBD1 covers 9 bases. The CDR3 is 17 amino acids. CDR1 and CDR2 (germline): KGHDR, SFDVKD. V dropped 4 bases and J dropped 0; count of bases not matched to a gene: 7. The CDR3 DNA reads as TGTGCCACCAGTGAAGCCACAGGGGGCTCCAGCACAGATACGCAGTATTTT. Protein sequence: CATSEATGGSSTDTQYF.

This clonotype was recorded at least ten times. The V and J genes are TRBV28 and TRBJ1-5; D is ambiguous. The V gene's germline CDR1 is MDHEN and CDR2 SYDVKM. Trimming pared 4 bases from V and 6 bases from J, leaving 13 bases between. The CDR3 runs to 14 residues. As DNA, the CDR3 is TGTGCCAGCAGTTCCGGTGGTCGTATTCAGCCCCAGCATTTT. This codes for CASSSGGRIQPQHF.

This clonotype was found many times. The chain recombines TRBV6-2 or TRBV6-3 with TRBJ2-7; 10 bases are shared with TRBD2. J was trimmed by 3 bases and V by 8 bases; bases with no gene match: 7. Germline-derived CDR1 and CDR2 are MNHEY and SVGEGT. CDR3 length equals 14 residues. CDR3 nucleotide sequence: TGTGCCAGCTCCTGGAGGACTAGCGGCTACGAGCAGTACTTC. It specifies CASSWRTSGYEQYF.

This clonotype was recorded many times. The rearrangement links TRBV7-2 to TRBJ2-3; D remains unclear. CDR1 SGHTA and CDR2 FQGNSA come from the germline V gene. Trimming removed 3 bases at V and 1 base at J, with 5 bases between. The length of the CDR3 is 13 residues. DNA for the CDR3: TGTGCCAGCAGCTTTCGCGGCACAGATACGCAGTATTTT. It yields the protein CASSFRGTDTQYF.

This clonotype was recorded many times. The chain employs TRBV5-1 and TRBJ2-7; D not certain. Trimming pared 1 base from V and 6 bases from J, leaving 8 bases between. The germline V gene encodes CDR1 SGHRS and CDR2 YFSETQ. The CDR3 has 12 amino acids. CDR3 in DNA: TGCGCCAGCAGCTTGAGAGAAACCGAGCAGTACTTC. This encodes CASSLRETEQYF.

This chain uses TRBV5-1 with TRBJ2-1, with TRBD2 identical over 10 bases. The trim removed 0 bases at V and 6 bases at J, leaving 3 bases unmatched. This CDR3 comprises 15 residues. Germline lookup yields CDR1 SGHRS and CDR2 YFSETQ. The CDR3 region is CASSLAGTSANEQFF. The CDR3 DNA is TGCGCCAGCAGCTTGGCCGGGACTAGCGCCAATGAGCAGTTCTTC.

This clonotype showed up many times. The chain links TRBV5-1 to TRBJ2-3, with TRBD2 identical over 13 bases. This CDR3 is built from 16 residues. CDR1 and CDR2 (germline): SGHRS, YFSETQ. With V trimmed by 4 bases and J by 0 bases, 2 bases remained unmatched. The CDR3 here is CASSTGLAGSTDTQYF. Here the CDR3 DNA reads TGCGCCAGCAGCACGGGACTAGCGGGGAGCACAGATACGCAGTATTTT.

This clonotype was seen ten or more times. CDR3: CASSLRTVRETQYF. The CDR3 DNA reads TGTGCCAGCAGCTTACGGACAGTTCGAGAGACCCAGTACTTC. The chain uses TRBV7-2 and TRBJ2-5; TRBD1 is a possible D gene (6 bases). V lost 2 bases, J lost 4 bases, and 11 bases lay in between. This CDR3 has 14 residues. In germline, CDR1 is SGHTA, CDR2 FQGNSA.

The rearrangement joins TRBV7-9 to TRBJ2-1, with TRBD1 matching over 7 bases. CDR1 is SEHNR, CDR2 FQNEAQ, per germline (reference sequence). The CDR3 loop spans 14 amino acids. V dropped 5 bases and J dropped 1; count of bases not matched to a gene: 2. CDR3 DNA sequence: TGTGCCAGCAGCCAGACAGGGTCCTACAATGAGCAGTTCTTC. Protein sequence: CASSQTGSYNEQFF.

This clonotype was recorded at least ten times. The CDR3 reads CATAGTSGGAFEVLEQYF. In DNA form, the CDR3 reads TGTGCCACCGCCGGGACTAGCGGGGGGGCCTTCGAAGTTTTGGAGCAGTACTTC. The chain carries TRBV6-2 or TRBV6-3 and TRBJ2-7, with 16 bases that match TRBD2. Germline lookup yields CDR1 MNHEY and CDR2 SVGEGT. Trimming cost V 10 bases and J 7 bases; bases outside gene matches: 19. The CDR3 runs to 18 residues.

This clonotype was detected many times. V gene TRBV7-9 combines with J gene TRBJ1-3, with 8 bases identical to TRBD1. The junction had 5 bases not matched to a gene; V was cut back by 4 bases and J by 0 bases. The germline V gene encodes CDR1 SEHNR and CDR2 FQNEAQ (reference sequence). The CDR3 consists of 16 residues. The CDR3: CASSSTGTGSGNTIYF. The CDR3 nucleotides are TGTGCCAGCAGCTCGACCGGGACAGGCTCTGGAAACACCATATATTTT. Together with reference TRBV7-9 and TRBJ1-3, the CDR3 gives the full variable domain: DTGVSQNPRHKITKRGQNVTFRCDPISEHNRLYWYRQTLGQGPEFLTYFQNEAQLEKSRLLSDRFSAERPKGSFSTLEIQRTEQGDSAMYLCASSSTGTGSGNTIYFGEGSWLTVV.

On this clonotype itself: This may come from a read error, since a much larger clone is one base off. The conserved closing phenylalanine or tryptophan is absent in this CDR3, likely reflecting a read error. The rearrangement uses TRBV7-2 and TRBJ2-1, with 8 nucleotides matching TRBD2. The V and J ends lost 5 bases and 4 bases, in that order; junction bases with no gene match: 4. CDR1 and CDR2 from the germline V gene are SGHTA and FQGNSA. The CDR3 has 14 residues. The CDR3, as DNA: TGTGCCAGCAGCCGGGGGGGCCTTTACAATGAGCAGTTCTTA. Encoded protein: CASSRGGLYNEQFL.

In its sample, this clonotype was seen many times. The V gene is TRBV6-2 or TRBV6-3, the J gene TRBJ2-1; 9 bases fit TRBD2. Losses at the gene ends were 2 bases for V and 8 bases for J; bases not matched to a gene: 7. There are 15 residues in the CDR3. CDR1 MNHEY and CDR2 SVGEGT come from the germline V gene. In nucleotides, the CDR3 is TGTGCCAGCAGTTACGAGGCGGGGGGGCCGGATGAGCAGTTCTTC. Protein sequence: CASSYEAGGPDEQFF.

The table lists this clonotype with many counts. This chain uses TRBV5-1 with TRBJ2-3, with a weak D call TRBD1 (6 bases). Trimming stripped 4 bases from V and 0 bases from J, with 18 bases between. This CDR3 has 17 residues. Germline V lookup: CDR1 SGHRS, CDR2 YFSETQ. CDR3 amino acids: CASSPLHRDVSTDTQYF. CDR3 sequence (DNA): TGCGCCAGCAGCCCCCTTCACAGGGATGTTAGCACAGATACGCAGTATTTT.

The chain uses TRBV20-1 and TRBJ2-7, with D perhaps assigned TRBD1 or TRBD2 (6 bases each). V lost 5 bases to trimming and J lost 2 bases, with 16 bases between them. CDR1 and CDR2 (germline): DFQATT, SNEGSKA (reference sequence). The CDR3 covers 14 residues. CDR3 nucleotide sequence: TGCAGTGCTCGGTCTCCGGGGGCCCCCTACGAGCAGTACTTC. As protein: CSARSPGAPYEQYF.

This clonotype showed up many times. This rearrangement joins TRBV6-5 to TRBJ2-1; tentative D call: TRBD2 (6 bases). This CDR3 has 12 residues. Trimming pared 2 bases from V and 7 bases from J, leaving 6 bases between. The germline gives CDR1 MNHEY, CDR2 SVGAGI. CDR3 in DNA: TGTGCCAGCAGTTACGGGGGGAATGAGCAGTTCTTC. Translated, it gives CASSYGGNEQFF.

This clonotype has at least ten counts. The CDR3 DNA reads TGTGCCAGCAGTGAAGCCCCGGGAGTAGGGCCCCAGCATTTT. This gives the protein CASSEAPGVGPQHF. The chain has TRBV6-1 and TRBJ1-5; no clear D. The germline gives CDR1 MNHNS, CDR2 SASEGT. CDR3 size: 14 residues. V lost 0 bases and J 9 bases, leaving 12 bases between the germline ends.

This clonotype was detected many times. This chain links TRBV18 with TRBJ1-1, with a tentative D call TRBD1 (5 bases). In germline, CDR1 is KGHSH, CDR2 LQKENI. V was cut by 2 bases and J by 6 bases, with 13 bases left in between. The CDR3 loop spans 14 amino acids. The chain's CDR3 is CASSPGEGYAEAFF. The DNA of the CDR3 is TGTGCCAGCTCACCAGGAGAGGGGTACGCTGAAGCTTTCTTT. The full variable domain, completed using reference TRBV18 and TRBJ1-1, is NAGVMQNPRHLVRRRGQEARLRCSPMKGHSHVYWYRQLPEEGLKFMVYLQKENIIDESGMPKERFSAEFPKEGPSILRIQQVVRGDSAAYFCASSPGEGYAEAFFGQGTRLTVV.

Regarding this clonotype: One end of the junction does not line up with germline, which may come from a read error. The V gene is TRBV5-1, the J gene TRBJ2-1, with unresolved D. The CDR3 consists of 14 residues. Germline V CDR1 and CDR2: SGHRS, YFSETQ. DNA of the CDR3: TGCGACAGCAGCTTGGAAGGAGTTGATGATGAGCAGTTCTTC. This encodes CDSSLEGVDDEQFF.